Below are 13 T cell receptor beta chains sequenced from a single sample in a study of CD8 T cells in ankylosing spondylitis. TCRdb reprocessed the 5' RACE reads with MiXCR, giving one entry per CDR3 protein. This table has 150,000 to 200,000 distinct CDR3 sequences, 9.5% to 13% appearing once. The sequenced sample was blood, either unsorted or a sorted T cell fraction (not recorded which). These receptor sequences come from a male donor with ankylosing spondylitis or in good health (not recorded which).

The chain carries TRBV28 and TRBJ2-7; no definite D call. This CDR3 comprises 12 residues. Trimming took off 5 bases at V and 5 bases at J, with 10 bases between the two ends. Germline values: CDR1 MDHEN, CDR2 SYDVKM. The CDR3 here is CASSTNSDEQYF. The CDR3 DNA sequence: TGTGCCAGCAGTACAAACAGCGACGAGCAGTACTTC.

This clonotype came up many times. The chain couples TRBV29-1 to TRBJ2-1, with TRBD1 as a possible D gene (6 bases). Germline lookup yields CDR1 SQVTM and CDR2 ANQGSEA. CDR3 size: 14 residues. Trimming cost V 7 bases and J 0 bases, with 13 bases left between them. The CDR3 DNA is TGCAGCGCTACAGGGTCGAGCTCCTACAATGAGCAGTTCTTC. As protein: CSATGSSSYNEQFF.

There are many counts of this clonotype. The J gene is TRBJ2-3, the V gene TRBV20-1; 10 bases line up with TRBD2. Germline CDR1 and CDR2: DFQATT and SNEGSKA (reference sequence). This CDR3 has 17 residues. V gave up 0 bases and J gave up 3 bases; unmatched junction bases: 9. DNA of the CDR3: TGCAGTGCTAGAGATGTAGGGCTAGCGGGAGTGACAGATACGCAGTATTTT. Amino acids: CSARDVGLAGVTDTQYF.

In its sample, this clonotype was seen many times. The rearrangement uses TRBV11-2 and TRBJ2-7; the D gene is possibly TRBD2 (5 bases). Looked up from germline, CDR1 is SGHAT and CDR2 is FQNNGV. This CDR3 contains 15 residues. Deletions cut 5 bases from V and 4 bases from J, with 18 bases between. This CDR3 reads CASSPGSGIIYEQYF. The DNA for the CDR3 is TGTGCCAGCAGCCCCGGGTCCGGGATCATTTACGAGCAGTACTTC. Looking up the rest from reference TRBV11-2 and TRBJ2-7 gives the full variable domain: EAGVAQSPRYKIIEKRQSVAFWCNPISGHATLYWYQQILGQGPKLLIQFQNNGVVDDSQLPKDRFSAERLKGVDSTLKIQPAKLEDSAVYLCASSPGSGIIYEQYFGPGTRLTVT.

This sequence joins TRBV11-2 and TRBJ1-2, with D perhaps TRBD1 (6 bases). The CDR3 sequence is 18 residues long. The V gene lost 4 bases and the J gene lost 0 bases, with 21 bases spanning the gap. Germline CDR1 reads SGHAT; CDR2 reads FQNNGV. CDR3 loop: CASSSEGEAPSANYGYTF. In nucleotides, the CDR3 is TGTGCCAGCAGCTCCGAGGGGGAGGCCCCTAGCGCTAACTATGGCTACACCTTC.

This clonotype was found a few times. This chain connects TRBV14 to TRBJ2-2; D may be TRBD2 (5 bases). The CDR3 covers 13 residues. In germline, CDR1 is SGHDN, CDR2 FVKESK. V lost 1 base, J lost 12 bases, and 12 bases lay in between. The CDR3 protein is CASSQGGNTKLFF. CDR3 DNA: TGTGCCAGCAGCCAAGGAGGGAATACGAAGCTGTTTTTT.

This chain links TRBV5-6 with TRBJ1-1, with a tentative D call TRBD1 (5 bases). The CDR3 is made up of 16 amino acids. Trimming removed 4 bases from V and 1 base from J, with 17 bases in between. From germline, CDR1 is SGHDT and CDR2 YYEEEE. The CDR3 DNA sequence: TGTGCCAGCAGCCCGGGAAGAGGGGTCCGGAACACTGAAGCTTTCTTT. Its protein is CASSPGRGVRNTEAFF.

This clonotype showed up many times. The rearrangement joins TRBV6-1 to TRBJ2-6; D might be TRBD2 (6 bases). Germline V lookup: CDR1 MNHNS, CDR2 SASEGT. The CDR3 is made up of 18 amino acids. The V and J ends lost 5 bases and 0 bases respectively, with 17 bases between them. The CDR3 is CASSQPRDWISGANVLTF. As DNA, the CDR3 is TGTGCCAGCAGTCAGCCACGGGACTGGATCTCTGGGGCCAACGTCCTGACTTTC.

The chain combines TRBV7-2 with TRBJ1-3; 7 bases match TRBD1. This CDR3 is 15 amino acids long. Per germline, CDR1 SGHTA and CDR2 FQGNSA. V lost 3 bases, J lost 4 bases, and 6 bases stayed unmatched. CDR3 DNA: TGTGCCAGCAGCTTCCCCGGGACAGAAGGAAACACCATATATTTT. This codes for CASSFPGTEGNTIYF.

This clonotype was seen many times. The V call is TRBV20-1, the J call TRBJ2-1; D is unclear. CDR3 length equals 16 residues. The V and J ends lost 6 bases and 0 bases respectively, with 18 bases between them. Germline V gene lookup returns CDR1 DFQATT and CDR2 SNEGSKA (reference sequence). CDR3 in amino acids: CSAERLQSSSYNEQFF. The CDR3 DNA follows: TGCAGTGCAGAACGACTGCAGTCCAGCTCCTACAATGAGCAGTTCTTC.

Many counts were recorded for this clonotype. V and J are TRBV28 and TRBJ2-4; TRBD1 aligns across 9 bases. Germline V gene data show CDR1 as MDHEN and CDR2 as SYDVKM. The CDR3 totals 14 residues. V shed 8 bases, J shed 8 bases, and the junction held 10 bases outside the gene matches. In nucleotides, the CDR3 is TGTGCCAGCTTTGAGGGACAGGGAGGGGACATTCAGTACTTC. It specifies CASFEGQGGDIQYF.

At least ten counts were recorded for this clonotype. The CDR3 sequence is CASSSVLRANTEAFF. As DNA, the CDR3 is TGCGCCAGCAGCTCAGTCCTTCGGGCAAACACTGAAGCTTTCTTT. This chain joins TRBV5-1 and TRBJ1-1; D gene uncertain. The ends were cut back, 3 bases at V and 2 bases at J, with 14 bases in the middle. The CDR3 covers 15 residues. Germline V gene sequence: CDR1 SGHRS, CDR2 YFSETQ.

Ten or more counts support this clonotype. The gene calls are TRBV6-5 and TRBJ1-2; TRBD1 matches at 7 bases. Per the germline V gene, CDR1 is MNHEY and CDR2 is SVGAGI. The CDR3 has 16 amino acids. J gave up 5 bases and V 4 bases, and 13 bases lay outside the gene matches. In nucleotides, the CDR3 is TGTGCCAGCAGTTCGAGAGGGAACAGGGGCGTTTATGGCTACACCTTC. Its translation: CASSSRGNRGVYGYTF.